Each of the 29 T cell receptor beta chains below was sequenced from the same sample in a study of human T cells and chemical hapten exposure. TCRdb used MiXCR to reprocess the RACE reads, holding one entry per CDR3 protein. The table shows about 120,000 distinct CDR3 sequences, with roughly an eighth occurring only once. Time point here: patch test 1, 2 weeks after DPC sensitization. As for treatment: therapeutic diphenylcyclopropenone sensitization with weekly scalp DPC. Sample: whole blood, taken in connection with sensitization to the hapten diphenylcyclopropenone (DPC). These TCRs come from a man aged 18 to 29 with alopecia areata. Some clones in this sample may be carry-over from other donors' samples.

The sample holds a few counts of this clonotype. The J gene is TRBJ1-2, the V gene TRBV12-3 or TRBV12-4, with D hard to call. Deletions cut 5 bases from V and 0 bases from J, with 7 bases between. This CDR3 region has 13 residues. The CDR3 is CASSATANYGYTF. CDR3 DNA: TGTGCCAGCAGTGCGACCGCTAACTATGGCTACACCTTC.

This clonotype was seen a few times. J is TRBJ2-7 and V is TRBV6-2 or TRBV6-3; either TRBD1 or TRBD2 may fit D (5 bases each). The germline V gene encodes CDR1 MNHEY and CDR2 SVGEGT. The CDR3 is 13 residues long. V dropped 4 bases and J dropped 6 bases, with 13 bases sitting between them. The CDR3 DNA sequence: TGTGCCAGCAGTTCCACAGAGGGGTCCGAGCAGTACGTC. It encodes CASSSTEGSEQYV.

The V call is TRBV11-2, the J call TRBJ2-5; D remains ambiguous. V was clipped by 6 bases and J by 2 bases, with 13 bases between them. The CDR3 sequence is 14 residues long. Germline lookup yields CDR1 SGHAT and CDR2 FQNNGV. In nucleotides, the CDR3 is TGTGCCAGCAGTAACGCAGGTTTACAAGAGACCCAGTACTTC. This sequence encodes CASSNAGLQETQYF.

CDR3 bases: TGTGCCAGCACCCCCCGGGCAGCTACTAACTATGGCTACACCTTC. This encodes CASTPRAATNYGYTF. The rearrangement joins TRBV6-1 to TRBJ1-2; D is unclear. The CDR3 consists of 15 residues. CDR1 MNHNS and CDR2 SASEGT come from the germline V gene. V was cut by 7 bases and J by 0 bases, with 15 bases left in between.

The rearrangement joins TRBV28 to TRBJ1-1; 9 bases are a match to TRBD1. Germline V lookup: CDR1 MDHEN, CDR2 SYDVKM. CDR3 size: 15 residues. After removal of 3 bases from V and 4 bases from J, the junction contained 6 bases not matched to a gene. CDR3 nucleotide sequence: TGTGCCAGCAGTTTTCCGGGACAGGGACCCACTGAAGCTTTCTTT. It is translated as CASSFPGQGPTEAFF.

In this sample, this clonotype turned up a few times. The chain uses TRBV6-5 and TRBJ2-5; TRBD1 is a possible D gene (5 bases). The CDR3 length is 17 residues. V was trimmed by 4 bases and J by 0 bases, leaving 18 bases between them. Germline-derived CDR1 and CDR2 are MNHEY and SVGAGI. The CDR3 protein is CASSSTPPTGHQETQYF. The CDR3 coding sequence is TGTGCCAGCAGTTCCACCCCTCCCACAGGACACCAAGAGACCCAGTACTTC.

V and J are TRBV19 and TRBJ2-3, with TRBD2 identical over 11 bases. V lost 7 bases, J lost 2 bases, and 8 bases stayed unmatched. Germline V lookup: CDR1 LNHDA, CDR2 SQIVND (reference sequence). The CDR3 consists of 16 residues. Written as DNA, the CDR3 is TGTGCCAGTACTCCCGGGACTAGCGGTTTCACAGATACGCAGTATTTT. This encodes CASTPGTSGFTDTQYF.

This clonotype has at least ten counts. The chain links TRBV7-3 to TRBJ2-3; a weak D match, TRBD1 (6 bases). Germline CDR1 reads SGHTA; CDR2 reads FQGTGA. The CDR3 loop spans 13 amino acids. Trimming removed 3 bases from V and 4 bases from J, with 8 bases in between. The CDR3: CASSFQGPDTQYF. The DNA for the CDR3 is TGTGCCAGCAGCTTCCAGGGGCCAGATACGCAGTATTTT.

The chain is built from TRBV27 and TRBJ2-7; the match to TRBD1 covers 12 bases. CDR1 and CDR2 (germline): MNHEY, SMNVEV (reference sequence). The CDR3 has 13 residues. Trimming took 8 bases from V and 6 from J; bases not matched to a gene: 5. CDR3 amino acids: CASSWGQGAEQYV. CDR3 sequence (DNA): TGTGCCAGCTCCTGGGGACAGGGGGCCGAGCAGTACGTC.

The chain uses TRBV5-6 and TRBJ1-2, with unresolved D. Germline lookup yields CDR1 SGHDT and CDR2 YYEEEE. V was cut by 1 base and J by 1 base, with 5 bases left in between. This CDR3 has 13 amino acids. CDR3 in DNA: TGTGCCAGCAGCTTGCTCGATAACTATGGCTACACCTTC. Protein: CASSLLDNYGYTF. The whole variable domain, filled in from reference TRBV5-6 and TRBJ1-2, reads DAGVTQSPTHLIKTRGQQVTLRCSPKSGHDTVSWYQQALGQGPQFIFQYYEEEERQRGNFPDRFSGHQFPNYSSELNVNALLLGDSALYLCASSLLDNYGYTFGSGTRLTVV.

There are a few counts of this clonotype. The J gene is TRBJ1-4, the V gene TRBV28; 9 bases line up with TRBD1. Germline V gene lookup returns CDR1 MDHEN and CDR2 SYDVKM. With 7 bases clipped from V and 3 bases from J, the junction kept 3 bases outside the gene matches. CDR3 length: 14 amino acids. CDR3 DNA sequence: TGTGCCAGCACCGGGACAGGGTCTAATGAAAAACTGTTTTTT. Translation: CASTGTGSNEKLFF.

Ten or more counts support this clonotype. V is TRBV6-1 and J is TRBJ2-1, with D possibly matching TRBD1 (5 bases). Germline V gene lookup returns CDR1 MNHNS and CDR2 SASEGT. The ends were cut back, 2 bases at V and 6 bases at J, with 17 bases in the middle. The CDR3 totals 16 residues. CDR3 coding DNA: TGTGCCAGCAGTGAATGGGGTCAGGGATTGAGCAATGAGCAGTTCTTC. Amino acids: CASSEWGQGLSNEQFF.

This clonotype was seen only a few times. The chain joins TRBV4-3 to TRBJ1-1; possibly TRBD1 for D (6 bases). This CDR3 contains 17 residues. Trimming took 2 bases from V and 4 from J, leaving 20 bases between them. CDR1 is LGHNA and CDR2 is YSLEER in the germline V gene. DNA of the CDR3: TGCGCCAGCAGCCAATTTAAGGGGGAAATCTCCCCCACTGAAGCTTTCTTT. Protein sequence: CASSQFKGEISPTEAFF.

This clonotype was picked up a small number of times. The DNA for the CDR3 is TGTGCCACCAGTGATCGCCGGGACAGGGTCCCCGGGGAGCTGTTTTTT. This translates into CATSDRRDRVPGELFF. V gene TRBV24-1 combines with J gene TRBJ2-2, with TRBD1 identical over 9 bases. Germline-derived CDR1 and CDR2 are KGHDR and SFDVKD. With 3 bases clipped from V and 6 bases from J, the junction kept 7 bases outside the gene matches. The CDR3 runs to 16 residues.

This clonotype was found a few times. The V gene is TRBV24-1, the J gene TRBJ2-4; no definite D call. CDR1 is KGHDR and CDR2 is SFDVKD in the germline V gene. This CDR3 has 17 amino acids. V was clipped by 0 bases and J by 0 bases, with 11 bases between them. CDR3 protein: CATSDLIANLAKNIQYF. The CDR3 region has the DNA TGTGCCACCAGTGATTTGATCGCGAATTTAGCCAAAAACATTCAGTACTTC.

The gene calls are TRBV12-3 or TRBV12-4 and TRBJ2-5, with 10 bases that match TRBD1. This CDR3 is built from 14 residues. The trim removed 5 bases at V and 4 bases at J, leaving 4 bases unmatched. The CDR3 nucleotides are TGTGCCAGCAGTCCCCGGGACAGGGGAGAGACCCAGTACTTC. Protein product: CASSPRDRGETQYF.

The V and J genes are TRBV25-1 and TRBJ2-2; TRBD1 aligns across 10 bases. The CDR3 has 17 amino acids. V gave up 1 base and J gave up 3 bases; unmatched junction bases: 5. Germline CDR1 and CDR2: MGHDK and SYGVNS. CDR3 DNA: TGTGCCAGCAGTGAATGGTCCGGGACAGGGGACACCGGGGAGCTGTTTTTT. As protein: CASSEWSGTGDTGELFF.

The table lists this clonotype with many counts. The chain uses TRBV6-2 or TRBV6-3 and TRBJ2-7; D unclear. Germline V gene data show CDR1 as MNHEY and CDR2 as SVGEGT. CDR3 length: 16 amino acids. V lost 2 bases and J 2 bases, leaving 16 bases between the germline ends. The CDR3 loop is CASSYPGQKKTYEQYF. CDR3 nucleotide sequence: TGTGCCAGCAGTTACCCGGGCCAGAAAAAAACCTACGAGCAGTACTTC.

This clonotype was observed a few times. The chain employs TRBV4-1 and TRBJ1-3; the match to TRBD1 covers 7 bases. Germline assignment: CDR1 MGHRA and CDR2 YSYEKL. This CDR3 has 15 amino acids. Germline trimming cut 4 bases from V and 2 bases from J; bases unmatched to any gene: 5. DNA for the CDR3: TGCGCCAGCAGCCGCACCAGGGGGACTGGAAACACCATATATTTT. It codes for CASSRTRGTGNTIYF.

This clonotype appeared a few times. The V and J genes are TRBV7-6 and TRBJ2-5; no clear D gene. This CDR3 has 12 amino acids. Trimming left V 0 bases short and J 6 bases short, with 5 bases between. Germline CDR1 and CDR2: SGHVS and FNYEAQ. The CDR3 spells CASSLALQTQYF. In DNA form, the CDR3 reads TGTGCCAGCAGCTTAGCGCTACAGACCCAGTACTTC.

This clonotype has at least ten counts. The gene calls are TRBV14 and TRBJ2-7, with a possible D match to TRBD1 (6 bases). The V gene's germline CDR1 is SGHDN and CDR2 FVKESK. CDR3 length equals 16 residues. V dropped 1 base and J dropped 2 bases, with 15 bases sitting between them. The CDR3 loop reads CASSQAFGGQTYEQYF. DNA for the CDR3: TGTGCCAGCAGCCAAGCCTTTGGGGGACAAACCTACGAGCAGTACTTC.

This clonotype was picked up a small number of times. The chain combines TRBV6-1 with TRBJ2-1, with D maybe TRBD1 (6 bases). The CDR3 is 14 residues long. CDR1 and CDR2 (germline): MNHNS, SASEGT. Trimming removed 6 bases from V and 4 bases from J, with 13 bases in between. CDR3 in amino acids: CASRGAERYNEQFF. CDR3 in DNA: TGTGCCAGCAGGGGGGCGGAAAGATACAATGAGCAGTTCTTC.

This clonotype was counted a few times. The chain links TRBV11-2 to TRBJ1-6, with D possibly being TRBD1 (5 bases). Germline lookup yields CDR1 SGHAT and CDR2 FQNNGV. Trimming removed 3 bases from V and 10 bases from J, with 10 bases in between. The CDR3 extends over 13 amino acids. The CDR3 loop reads CASSLGVRSPLHF. The CDR3 region has the DNA TGTGCCAGCAGCTTGGGGGTACGGTCACCCCTCCACTTT. Filled out from reference TRBV11-2 and TRBJ1-6, the complete variable domain reads EAGVAQSPRYKIIEKRQSVAFWCNPISGHATLYWYQQILGQGPKLLIQFQNNGVVDDSQLPKDRFSAERLKGVDSTLKIQPAKLEDSAVYLCASSLGVRSPLHFGNGTRLTVT.

This clonotype was counted between two and nine times. CDR3 residues: CASSLVSYNEQFF. The CDR3 nucleotides read TGTGCCAGCAGTTTGGTCAGTTACAATGAGCAGTTCTTC. V and J are TRBV12-3 or TRBV12-4 and TRBJ2-1; no clear D. V dropped 3 bases and J dropped 4 bases, with 7 bases sitting between them. The length of the CDR3 is 13 residues.

Turning to this clonotype: This could be a read error, since a much larger clone is one nucleotide away. The J gene is TRBJ2-5, the V gene TRBV7-3; 8 bases map to TRBD1. CDR3 length: 15 amino acids. Looked up from germline, CDR1 is SGHTA and CDR2 is FQGTGA. V dropped 5 bases and J dropped 4; count of bases not matched to a gene: 9. The DNA of the CDR3 is TGTGCCAGCAGCCTACCGGGGACAGGAGGAGAGACCCAGTACTTC. As protein: CASSLPGTGGETQYF.

This clonotype came up many times. The chain combines TRBV20-1 with TRBJ2-6; D possibly corresponds to TRBD1 (5 bases). CDR1 is DFQATT and CDR2 is SNEGSKA in the germline V gene (reference sequence). There are 16 residues in the CDR3. Between the trimmed V and J ends, which lost 0 bases and 2 bases, there was a span of 11 bases. The CDR3 nucleotides read TGCAGTGCTAGAGAGGCAGGGAATGCTGGGGCCAACGTCCTGACTTTC. Translation: CSAREAGNAGANVLTF.

This clonotype showed up just a few times. The chain uses TRBV5-4 and TRBJ2-2; 7 bases align to TRBD2. Looked up from germline, CDR1 is SGHNT and CDR2 is YYREEE (reference sequence). The length of the CDR3 is 16 residues. J lost 7 bases, V lost 4 bases, and 13 bases had no gene match. The CDR3 DNA sequence: TGTGCCAGCAGCCCACGGACAAGGGAGGGGTTCGGGGAGCTGTTTTTT. As protein: CASSPRTREGFGELFF.

Ten or more counts support this clonotype. V and J are TRBV7-8 and TRBJ1-6; D is uncertain. Germline V gene sequence: CDR1 SGHVS, CDR2 FQNEAQ. CDR3 size: 16 residues. Between the trimmed V and J ends, which lost 2 bases and 0 bases, there was a span of 8 bases. CDR3 nucleotides: TGTGCCAGCAGCTTATACATGAGCTCCTATAATTCACCCCTCCACTTT. Translated, it gives CASSLYMSSYNSPLHF. Full variable domain (remainder filled in from reference TRBV7-8 and TRBJ1-6): GAGVSQSPRYKVAKRGQDVALRCDPISGHVSLFWYQQALGQGPEFLTYFQNEAQLDKSGLPSDRFFAERPEGSVSTLKIQRTQQEDSAVYLCASSLYMSSYNSPLHFGNGTRLTVT.

This clonotype was recorded a few times. J is TRBJ2-1 and V is TRBV4-3; 8 nucleotides match TRBD2. CDR1 is LGHNA and CDR2 is YSLEER in the germline V gene. The trim removed 4 bases at V and 0 bases at J, leaving 2 bases unmatched. This CDR3 region has 15 residues. CDR3 DNA sequence: TGCGCCAGCAGCCCTCTAGCGGGCTCCTACAATGAGCAGTTCTTC. It is translated as CASSPLAGSYNEQFF.